A selection of T cell receptor beta chains follows, all from one sample in a study of T cell responses to AZD1222 COVID-19 vaccine. Produced via immunoSEQ multiplex PCR; TCRdb's table is partial and in-frame only. The data show 50,000 to 60,000 clones, around 80% seen once. The source material was peripheral blood, sampled 28 days after the second AZD1222 dose. The receptors derive from an adult who received the AZD1222 COVID-19 vaccine. The CDR3 runs from the conserved cysteine through the conserved F or W. Clone sizes are given selectively: once, few, many, or a class where the clone is expanded.

cdr3_length clone_size j_call v_call cdr3_aa
12 - TRBJ1-2 TRBV5-1 CASSQSGDGYTF
18 - TRBJ1-5 TRBV20-1 CSASGLDSQRFSNQPQHF
13 - TRBJ1-2 TRBV6-5 CASSPDRSYGYTF
17 - TRBJ1-2 TRBV7-2 CASSLEVGWGRTNGYTF
15 - TRBJ2-5 TRBV3-1/TRBV3-2 CASSQDVTGGETQYF
17 few TRBJ1-6 TRBV5-1 CASSLALAGGYRSPLHF
12 - TRBJ2-2 TRBV19 CALGGSGGELFF
14 - TRBJ2-1 TRBV24-1 CATRGTGDVNEQFF
16 - TRBJ2-3 TRBV10-2 CASSELGQSSTDTQYF
17 - TRBJ1-1 TRBV19 CASSEDRAGRLNTEAFF
13 few TRBJ1-1 TRBV29-1 CSVKPDGNTEAFF
14 - TRBJ2-1 TRBV3-1/TRBV3-2 CASSQGYIDREQFF
13 - TRBJ1-5 TRBV11-2 CASSLSEGKPQHF
14 once TRBJ1-1 TRBV7-2 CASSLGPLNTEAFF
11 - TRBJ1-1 TRBV2 CASTGATEAFF
10 - TRBJ2-1 TRBV6-6 CASGNNEQFF
14 - TRBJ1-4 TRBV5-1 CASSLDSLEEKLFF
14 few TRBJ2-2 TRBV7-9 CASTDRGVTGELFF
13 few TRBJ1-4 TRBV3-1/TRBV3-2 CATGGIFNEKLFF
12 - TRBJ1-1 TRBV29-1 CSVVQGGSEAFF
15 few TRBJ2-5 TRBV6-1 CASSESVLVGKTQYF